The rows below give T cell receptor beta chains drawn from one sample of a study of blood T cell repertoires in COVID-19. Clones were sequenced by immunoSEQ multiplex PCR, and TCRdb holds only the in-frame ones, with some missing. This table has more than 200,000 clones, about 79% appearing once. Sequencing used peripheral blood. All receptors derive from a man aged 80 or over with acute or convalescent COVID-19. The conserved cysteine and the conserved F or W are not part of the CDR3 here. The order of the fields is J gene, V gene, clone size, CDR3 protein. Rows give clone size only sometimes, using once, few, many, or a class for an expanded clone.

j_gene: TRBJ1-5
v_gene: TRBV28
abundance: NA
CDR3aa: ASTLAGQPQH

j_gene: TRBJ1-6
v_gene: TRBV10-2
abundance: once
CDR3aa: ASRVLRNEDSPLH

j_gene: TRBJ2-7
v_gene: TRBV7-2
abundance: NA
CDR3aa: ASSLEREAST

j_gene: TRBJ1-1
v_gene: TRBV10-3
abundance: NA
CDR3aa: AISESDRGTSEAF

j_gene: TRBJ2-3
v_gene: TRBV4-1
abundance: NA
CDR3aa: ASSHGGRTRSDTQY

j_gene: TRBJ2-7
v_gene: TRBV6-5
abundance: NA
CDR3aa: ASSYKEGWSYEQY

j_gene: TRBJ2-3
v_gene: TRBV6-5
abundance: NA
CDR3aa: ASSWQGADTQY

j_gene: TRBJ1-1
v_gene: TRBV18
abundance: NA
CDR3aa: ASSLSRGQAF

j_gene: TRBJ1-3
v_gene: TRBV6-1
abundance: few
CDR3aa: ASSEVAGGYGNTIY

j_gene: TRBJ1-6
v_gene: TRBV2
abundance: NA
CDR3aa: ASSSTRVNSPLH

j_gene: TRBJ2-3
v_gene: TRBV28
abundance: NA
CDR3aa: ASSSPAMGTDTQY

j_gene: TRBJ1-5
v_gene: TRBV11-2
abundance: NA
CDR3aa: ASSPTVGNQPQH

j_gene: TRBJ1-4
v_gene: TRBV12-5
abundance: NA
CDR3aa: ASGSGTGSEKLF

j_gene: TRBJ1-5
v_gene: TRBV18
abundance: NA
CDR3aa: ASSPDPIRGQPQH

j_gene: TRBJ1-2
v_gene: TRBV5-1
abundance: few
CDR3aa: ASSLRGGTGGLLYGYT

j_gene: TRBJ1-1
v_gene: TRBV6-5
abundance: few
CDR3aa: ASSYSNRGTEAF

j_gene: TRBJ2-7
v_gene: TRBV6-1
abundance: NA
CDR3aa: ASSGFNQFGRQGEQY

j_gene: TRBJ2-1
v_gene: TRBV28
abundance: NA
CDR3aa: ASNRNWGGQGNEQF

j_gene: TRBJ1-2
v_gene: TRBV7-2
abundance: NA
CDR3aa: ASSSPGTAVYGYT

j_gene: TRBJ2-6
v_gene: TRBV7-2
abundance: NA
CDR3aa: ASSLGGAGANVLT

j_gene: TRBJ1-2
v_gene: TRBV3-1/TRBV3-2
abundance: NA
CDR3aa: ASSQDWAGLTGYT

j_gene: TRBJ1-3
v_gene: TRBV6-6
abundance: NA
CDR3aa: ASSPTAGGAGGNTIY

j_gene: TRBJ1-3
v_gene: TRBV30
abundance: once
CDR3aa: APIDGKANTIY

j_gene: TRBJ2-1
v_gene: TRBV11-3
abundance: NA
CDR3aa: ASSPFIASHEQF

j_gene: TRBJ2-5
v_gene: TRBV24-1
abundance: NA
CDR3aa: ATSDWDRARGQETQY

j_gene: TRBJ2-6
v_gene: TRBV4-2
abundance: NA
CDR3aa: ASSQEIGTGGSGANVLT

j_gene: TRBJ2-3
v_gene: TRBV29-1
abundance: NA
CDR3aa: SVGTGQTDTQY

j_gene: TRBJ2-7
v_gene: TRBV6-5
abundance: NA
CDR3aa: ASSYDIRDIV

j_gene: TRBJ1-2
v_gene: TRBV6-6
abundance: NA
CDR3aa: ASSYSGQDGYT

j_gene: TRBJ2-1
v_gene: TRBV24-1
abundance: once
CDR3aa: ATSDPLAGSKNEQF

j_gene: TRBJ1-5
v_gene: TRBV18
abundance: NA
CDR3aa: ASSHNRERNGNQPQH

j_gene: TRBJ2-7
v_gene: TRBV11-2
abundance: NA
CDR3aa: ASSSSSYEQY

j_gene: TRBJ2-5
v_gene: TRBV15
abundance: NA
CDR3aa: ATSINPGGETQY

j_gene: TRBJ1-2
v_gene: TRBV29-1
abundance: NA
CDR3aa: SVEDRSRAQGTWT

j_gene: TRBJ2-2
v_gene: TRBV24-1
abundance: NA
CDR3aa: ATSDSGGRNTGELF

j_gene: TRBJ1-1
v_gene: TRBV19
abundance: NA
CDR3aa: ASSKRSANTEAF

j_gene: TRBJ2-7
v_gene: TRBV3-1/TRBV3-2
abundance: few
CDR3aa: ASSLNRGVGEQY

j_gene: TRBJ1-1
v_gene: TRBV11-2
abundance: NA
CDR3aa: ASSLDGLRATEAF

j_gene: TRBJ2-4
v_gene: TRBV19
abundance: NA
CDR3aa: ASSKTGGINIQY

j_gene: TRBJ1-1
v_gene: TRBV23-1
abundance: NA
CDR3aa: ASSRGTGGLNTEAF

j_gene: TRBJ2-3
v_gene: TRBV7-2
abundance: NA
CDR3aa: ASSLRRDSTDTQY

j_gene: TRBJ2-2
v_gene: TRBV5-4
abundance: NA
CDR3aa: ASSLPRRTGDGELF

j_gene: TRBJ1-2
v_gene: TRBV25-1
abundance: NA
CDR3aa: ASSDGGRDGYT

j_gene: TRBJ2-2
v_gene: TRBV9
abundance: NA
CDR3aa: ASSVRQGREFTGELF

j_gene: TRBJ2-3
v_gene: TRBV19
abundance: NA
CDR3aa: ASSPGLAGGADTQY

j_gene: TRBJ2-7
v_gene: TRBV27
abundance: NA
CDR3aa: ASSPRDRGREQY

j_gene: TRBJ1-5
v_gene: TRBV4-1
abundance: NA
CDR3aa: ASSQVGRGRDQPQH

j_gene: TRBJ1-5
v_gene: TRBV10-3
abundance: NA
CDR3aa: AISPGTEIYSNQPQH

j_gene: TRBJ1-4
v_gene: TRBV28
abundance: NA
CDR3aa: ASVGGQPGEKLF

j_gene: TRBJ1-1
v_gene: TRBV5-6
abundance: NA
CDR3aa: ASSLTPGGENTEAF

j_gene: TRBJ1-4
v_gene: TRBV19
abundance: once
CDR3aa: ASSLGGTGREKLF

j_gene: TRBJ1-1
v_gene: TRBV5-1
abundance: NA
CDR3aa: ASSFGENTEAF

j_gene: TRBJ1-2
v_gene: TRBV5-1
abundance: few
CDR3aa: ASSLEWHRDLGGYT

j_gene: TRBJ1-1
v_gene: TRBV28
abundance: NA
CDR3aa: ASSDSSDTEAF

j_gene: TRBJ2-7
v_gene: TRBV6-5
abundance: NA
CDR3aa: ASSRSYEQY

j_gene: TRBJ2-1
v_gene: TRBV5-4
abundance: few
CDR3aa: ASSGGGSYNEQF

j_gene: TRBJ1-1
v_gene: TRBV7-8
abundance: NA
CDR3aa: ASSLQGLGAEAF

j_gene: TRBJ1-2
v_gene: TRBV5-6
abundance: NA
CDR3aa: ASSLVNRDRGSGYT

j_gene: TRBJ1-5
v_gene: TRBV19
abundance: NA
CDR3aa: ASIDRWTGGTNQPQH